This T cell receptor beta chain was documented in a study of T-cell memory formation after mild COVID-19. Study at large: TCR clusters were mostly confined to one donor each. General study results and limits: For second-wave clones that peaked at day 37, SARS-CoV-2 specificity went unverified. Some clones that responded turned up in pre-infection memory, which suggests that cross-reactive memory joined in.

A single record per CDR3 protein comes from TCRdb applying MiXCR to the 5' RACE reads. The data contain roughly 320,000 distinct CDR3 sequences, under 30% of them singletons. A remark on this clonotype: The antigen is unknown.

The clonotype comes from an adult woman who had mild COVID-19 (a few samples of this study predate the infection). Cell type and time point are not known. Sequencing used PBMCs or a T cell subset sorted from them (not recorded which).

CDR3 in DNA: TGTGCCAGCAGCCATAAGGGTGGATGGAACACTGAAGCTTTCTTT. It encodes CASSHKGGWNTEAFF. The gene calls are TRBV7-8 and TRBJ1-1; no definite D call. CDR1 SGHVS and CDR2 FQNEAQ come from the germline V gene. The V end lost 5 bases, the J end lost 1 base, and 14 bases lay between the germline ends. The CDR3 spans 15 residues.